This T cell receptor beta chain was retrieved from a study of vaccination and CD4 T cells after COVID-19. For the study at large: Once diagnosed, patients had post-COVID samples drawn a median roughly 100 days later (range 35 to 161). Study conclusions and caveats: Although the median of SARS-CoV-2-reactive clonotypes rose from roughly 21 to 40, the change was not significant. Early timepoints after natural infection were not analyzed in these convalescent patients.

TCRdb redid the calling of the PCR reads with MiXCR, one entry per CDR3 protein. The sample consists of about 40,000 distinct CDR3 sequences, under 45% of them appearing once. Time point meaning: late sampling 161 to 241 days after vaccination in a few convalescent patients. This CDR3 has 10 amino acids. The V end was cut by 7 bases, the J end by 7 bases, with 8 bases between. Germline assignment: CDR1 DFQATT and CDR2 SNEGSKA (reference sequence). Note on this clonotype: Its antigen is unknown.

This chain joins TRBV20-1 and TRBJ2-1; the D is unclear. Sequencing used CD4+ T cells from blood, obtained about 7 months after SARS-CoV-2 vaccination. The source is a human donor who had recovered from COVID-19. This CDR3 reads CSVRDNEQFF. The CDR3 coding sequence is TGCAGTGTAAGGGATAATGAGCAGTTCTTC.